The source of this T cell receptor (beta chain) is a study of blood T cell repertoires in COVID-19. The trim removed 5 bases at V and 4 bases at J, leaving 4 bases unmatched. This CDR3 is built from 13 residues. Looked up from germline, CDR1 is SEHNR and CDR2 is FQNEAQ (reference sequence). As processed by the authors: It was from reference gene primer amplification that nucleated cell counts were estimated. Produced via immunoSEQ multiplex PCR; TCRdb's table is partial and in-frame only. Clonal size and the V and J genes are those of that table, whereas D and trimming came from the DNA. Of about 300,000 clones listed, approximately 84% are singletons.

The specimen sequenced was peripheral blood. The clonotype comes from a human donor with COVID-19, enrolled during active disease. The donor label of this sample is uncertain. The gene calls are TRBV7-9 and TRBJ1-2; 7 positions match TRBD1. The DNA of the CDR3 is TGTGCCAGCAGCGCAGACAGGGTCTATGGCTACACCTTC. Encoded protein: CASSADRVYGYTF.